This TCR beta chain was sequenced for a study of blood T cell repertoires in COVID-19. Study at large: COVID-19 samples collected from the United States, Italy and Spain covered acute and convalescent phases.

Germline V gene data show CDR1 as LNHDA and CDR2 as SQIVND (reference sequence). This CDR3 spans 15 amino acids. Losses at the gene ends were 5 bases for V and 7 bases for J; bases not matched to a gene: 10. Sequenced by immunoSEQ multiplex PCR; TCRdb stores in-frame clones only, minus some. The data contain around 480,000 clones, more than 70% of them singletons. The V gene is TRBV19, the J gene TRBJ1-1, with 10 bases lining up with TRBD1. Sequences were obtained from peripheral blood. The sequence was obtained from a woman in her forties or fifties with COVID-19, enrolled during active disease. CDR3 residues: CASSPRQGASGEAFF. In DNA form, the CDR3 reads TGTGCCAGTAGTCCCCGACAGGGGGCGAGTGGTGAAGCTTTCTTT.